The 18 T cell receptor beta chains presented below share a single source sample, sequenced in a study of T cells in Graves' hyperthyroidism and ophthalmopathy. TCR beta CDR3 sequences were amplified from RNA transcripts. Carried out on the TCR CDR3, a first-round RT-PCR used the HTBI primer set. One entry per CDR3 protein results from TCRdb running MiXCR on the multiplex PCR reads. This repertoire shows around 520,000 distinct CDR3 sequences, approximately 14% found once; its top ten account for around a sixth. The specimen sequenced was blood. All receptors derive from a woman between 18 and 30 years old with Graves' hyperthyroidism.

The CDR3 bases are TGTGCCAGCAGCTTAGGAACGGACTGGGGCTATGGCTACACCTTC. It codes for CASSLGTDWGYGYTF. The chain joins TRBV7-2 to TRBJ1-2; D not certain. Trimming took 1 base from V and 4 from J, leaving 13 bases between them. CDR3 length equals 15 residues. Per the germline V gene, CDR1 is SGHTA and CDR2 is FQGNSA.

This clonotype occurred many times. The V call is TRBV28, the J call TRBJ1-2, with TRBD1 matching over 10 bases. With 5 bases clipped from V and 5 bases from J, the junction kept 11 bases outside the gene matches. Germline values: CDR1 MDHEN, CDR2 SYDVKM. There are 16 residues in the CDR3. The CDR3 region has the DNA TGTGCCAGCAGTCCCCCCGGGACAGGGGTTGGGTATGGCTACACCTTC. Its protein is CASSPPGTGVGYGYTF.

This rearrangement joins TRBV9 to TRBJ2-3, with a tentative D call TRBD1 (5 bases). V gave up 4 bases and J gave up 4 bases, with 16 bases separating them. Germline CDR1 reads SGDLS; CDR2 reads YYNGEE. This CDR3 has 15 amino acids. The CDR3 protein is CASSPRGDSADTQYF. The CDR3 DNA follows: TGTGCCAGCAGCCCCCGAGGCGACAGCGCAGATACGCAGTATTTT.

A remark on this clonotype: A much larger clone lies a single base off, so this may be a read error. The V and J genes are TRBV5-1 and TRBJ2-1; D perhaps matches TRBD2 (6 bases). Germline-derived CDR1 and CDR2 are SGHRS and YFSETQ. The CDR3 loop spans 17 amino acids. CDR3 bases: TGCGCCAGCTGCTTGATTGCGGGACCCAGCTCCTACAATGAGCAGTTCTTC. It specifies CASCLIAGPSSYNEQFF.

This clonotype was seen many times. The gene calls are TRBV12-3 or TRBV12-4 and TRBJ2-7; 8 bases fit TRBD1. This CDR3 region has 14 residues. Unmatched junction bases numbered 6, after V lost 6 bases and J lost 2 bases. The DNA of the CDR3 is TGTGCCAGCAGCCCTCTGGACAGGGCCTACGAGCAGTACTTC. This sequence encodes CASSPLDRAYEQYF.

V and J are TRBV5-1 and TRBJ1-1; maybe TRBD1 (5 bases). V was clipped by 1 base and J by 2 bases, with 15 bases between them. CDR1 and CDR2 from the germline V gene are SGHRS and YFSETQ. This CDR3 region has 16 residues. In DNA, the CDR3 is TGCGCCAGCAGCTTGAGAGCAGGGAGGGAAAACACTGAAGCTTTCTTT. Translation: CASSLRAGRENTEAFF.

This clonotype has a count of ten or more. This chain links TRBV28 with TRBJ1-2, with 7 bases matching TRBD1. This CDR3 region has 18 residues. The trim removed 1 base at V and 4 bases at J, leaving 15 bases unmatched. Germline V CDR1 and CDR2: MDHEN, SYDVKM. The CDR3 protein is CASSLFETGSASIYGYTF. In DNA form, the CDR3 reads TGTGCCAGCAGTTTATTTGAGACAGGGTCGGCTAGTATCTATGGCTACACCTTC.

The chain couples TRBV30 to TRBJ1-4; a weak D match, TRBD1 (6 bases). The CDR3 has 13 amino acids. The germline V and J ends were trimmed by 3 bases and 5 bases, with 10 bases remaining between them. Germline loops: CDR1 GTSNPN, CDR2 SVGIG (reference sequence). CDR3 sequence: CAWSTGLNEKLFF. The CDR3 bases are TGTGCCTGGAGCACAGGGCTAAATGAAAAACTGTTTTTT.

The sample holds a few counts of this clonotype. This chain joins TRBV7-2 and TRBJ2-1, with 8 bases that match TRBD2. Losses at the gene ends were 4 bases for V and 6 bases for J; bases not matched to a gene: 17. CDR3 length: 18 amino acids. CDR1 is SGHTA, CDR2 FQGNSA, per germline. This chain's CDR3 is CASSSRNQPGLVGNEQFF. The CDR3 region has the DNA TGTGCCAGCAGCTCCCGAAACCAACCGGGACTAGTCGGCAATGAGCAGTTCTTC. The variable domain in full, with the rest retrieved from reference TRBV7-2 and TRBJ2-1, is GAGVSQSPSNKVTEKGKDVELRCDPISGHTALYWYRQSLGQGLEFLIYFQGNSAPDKSGLPSDRFSAERTGGSVSTLTIQRTQQEDSAVYLCASSSRNQPGLVGNEQFFGPGTRLTVL.

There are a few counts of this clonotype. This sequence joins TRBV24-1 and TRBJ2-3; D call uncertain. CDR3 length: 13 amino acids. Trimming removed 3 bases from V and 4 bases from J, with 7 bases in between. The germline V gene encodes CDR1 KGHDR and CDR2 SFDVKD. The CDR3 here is CATSDPHPDTQYF. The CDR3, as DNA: TGTGCCACCAGTGATCCCCACCCAGATACGCAGTATTTT.

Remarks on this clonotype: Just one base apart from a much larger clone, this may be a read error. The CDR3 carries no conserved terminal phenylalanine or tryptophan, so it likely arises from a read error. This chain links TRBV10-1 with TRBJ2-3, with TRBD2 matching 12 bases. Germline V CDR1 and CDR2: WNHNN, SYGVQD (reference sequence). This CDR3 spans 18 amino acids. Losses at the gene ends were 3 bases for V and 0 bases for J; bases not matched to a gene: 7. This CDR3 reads CASSESTSGGLSTDTQYS. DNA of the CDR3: TGCGCCAGCAGTGAATCGACTAGCGGGGGCCTTAGCACAGATACGCAGTATTCT.

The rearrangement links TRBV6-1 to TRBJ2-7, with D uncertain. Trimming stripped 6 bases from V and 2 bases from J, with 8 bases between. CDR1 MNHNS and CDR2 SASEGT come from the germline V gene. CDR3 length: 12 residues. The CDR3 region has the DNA TGTGCCAGCAGAGACGGACCCTACGAGCAGTACTTC. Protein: CASRDGPYEQYF.

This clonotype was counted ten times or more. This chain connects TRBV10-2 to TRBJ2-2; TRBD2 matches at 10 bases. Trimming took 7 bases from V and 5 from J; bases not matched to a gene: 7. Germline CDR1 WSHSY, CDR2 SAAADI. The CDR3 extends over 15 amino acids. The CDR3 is CASMASGSITGELFF. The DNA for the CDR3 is TGCGCCAGCATGGCTAGCGGGAGTATAACCGGGGAGCTGTTTTTT.

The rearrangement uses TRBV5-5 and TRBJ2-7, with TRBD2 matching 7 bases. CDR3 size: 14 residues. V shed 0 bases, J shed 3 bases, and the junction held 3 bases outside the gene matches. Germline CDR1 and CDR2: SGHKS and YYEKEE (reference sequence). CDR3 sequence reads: CASSLAGGNYEQYV. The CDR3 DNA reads TGTGCCAGCAGCTTGGCGGGGGGTAACTACGAGCAGTACGTC.

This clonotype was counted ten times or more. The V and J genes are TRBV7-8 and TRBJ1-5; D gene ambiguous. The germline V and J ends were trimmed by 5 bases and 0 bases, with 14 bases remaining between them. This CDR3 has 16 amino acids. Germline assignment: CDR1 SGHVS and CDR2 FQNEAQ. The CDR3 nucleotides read TGTGCCAGCAGCGAACAGCCGGGTTATAGCAATCAGCCCCAGCATTTT. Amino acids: CASSEQPGYSNQPQHF. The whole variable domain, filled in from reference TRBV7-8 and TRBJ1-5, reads GAGVSQSPRYKVAKRGQDVALRCDPISGHVSLFWYQQALGQGPEFLTYFQNEAQLDKSGLPSDRFFAERPEGSVSTLKIQRTQQEDSAVYLCASSEQPGYSNQPQHFGDGTRLSIL.

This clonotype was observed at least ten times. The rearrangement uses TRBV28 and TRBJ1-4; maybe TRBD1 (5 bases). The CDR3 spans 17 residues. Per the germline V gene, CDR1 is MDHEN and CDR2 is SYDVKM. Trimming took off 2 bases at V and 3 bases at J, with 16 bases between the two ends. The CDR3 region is CASSLGTGGVSNEKLFF. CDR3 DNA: TGTGCCAGCAGTTTAGGGACGGGAGGGGTATCTAATGAAAAACTGTTTTTT.

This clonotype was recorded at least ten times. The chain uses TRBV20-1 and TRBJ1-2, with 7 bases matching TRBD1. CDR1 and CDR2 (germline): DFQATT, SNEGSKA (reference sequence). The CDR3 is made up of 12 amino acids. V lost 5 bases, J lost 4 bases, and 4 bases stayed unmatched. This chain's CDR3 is CSADRDSYGYTF. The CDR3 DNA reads TGCAGTGCTGACAGGGATAGCTATGGCTACACCTTC.

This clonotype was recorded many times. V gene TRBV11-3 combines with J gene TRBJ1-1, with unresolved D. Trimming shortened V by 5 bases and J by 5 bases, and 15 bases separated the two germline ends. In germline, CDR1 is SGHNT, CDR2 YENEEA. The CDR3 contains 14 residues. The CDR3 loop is CASSDMSPGTEAFF. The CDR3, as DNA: TGTGCCAGCAGCGATATGTCCCCGGGTACTGAAGCTTTCTTT. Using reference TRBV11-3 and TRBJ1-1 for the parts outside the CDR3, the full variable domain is EAGVVQSPRYKIIEKKQPVAFWCNPISGHNTLYWYLQNLGQGPELLIRYENEEAVDDSQLPKDRFSAERLKGVDSTLKIQPAELGDSAVYLCASSDMSPGTEAFFGQGTRLTVV.